This TCR beta chain was obtained from a study of blood T cell repertoires in COVID-19. V was clipped by 3 bases and J by 9 bases, with 18 bases between them. Per the germline V gene, CDR1 is MDHEN and CDR2 is SYDVKM. This CDR3 comprises 14 residues. The assay was immunoSEQ multiplex PCR, and TCRdb's table has in-frame clones only and misses some. Here the sample spans 250,000 to 350,000 clones, roughly nine tenths being singletons. Sequences were obtained from peripheral blood. V usage is TRBV28 and J usage is TRBJ2-7; D possibly corresponds to TRBD2 (5 bases). The TCR originated in a woman in her thirties with COVID-19, enrolled during active disease. CDR3 loop: CASSFPSSPRGQYF. CDR3 bases: TGTGCCAGCAGTTTTCCGAGTTCTCCCCGGGGGCAGTACTTC.